This entry lists 13 T cell receptor beta chains sequenced from one sample in a study of blood T cells in healthy people across ages. A second roughly 7 to 12 cycle PCR used barcoded and J-beta primers. TCRdb re-called the 5' RACE reads with MiXCR, one entry per CDR3 protein. The repertoire holds around 1,500,000 distinct CDR3 sequences, with around 39% as singletons. Sequenced input: blood. These receptors originate from a woman aged 18-30 years in good health.

This clonotype was seen a handful of times. V is TRBV12-3 or TRBV12-4 and J is TRBJ1-4, with TRBD1 matching over 7 bases. This CDR3 contains 15 residues. Germline trimming cut 0 bases from V and 5 bases from J; bases unmatched to any gene: 3. The CDR3 DNA reads as TGTGCCAGCAGTTTAGCAGGGGGCGCGAATGAAAAACTGTTTTTT. Amino acids: CASSLAGGANEKLFF.

This rearrangement joins TRBV20-1 to TRBJ2-1; no clear D. CDR3 length: 13 amino acids. The V and J ends lost 6 bases and 4 bases respectively, with 13 bases between them. Germline-derived CDR1 and CDR2 are DFQATT and SNEGSKA (reference sequence). CDR3: CSATPAMYNEQFF. The CDR3 nucleotides read TGCAGTGCAACCCCCGCTATGTACAATGAGCAGTTCTTC.

A single count supports this clonotype. J is TRBJ2-1 and V is TRBV10-3; 11 bases are a match to TRBD2. The CDR3 runs 13 residues. The V gene's germline CDR1 is ENHRY and CDR2 SYGVKD. J lost 9 bases, V lost 8 bases, and 6 bases had no gene match. For the CDR3, the DNA is TGTGCCATCGCGGGTAGCGGGGGGGCTGAGCAGTTCTTC. This codes for CAIAGSGGAEQFF.

The V and J genes are TRBV28 and TRBJ1-2; D unresolved. The V and J ends lost 6 bases and 8 bases respectively, with 10 bases between them. Germline CDR1 reads MDHEN; CDR2 reads SYDVKM. The CDR3 consists of 11 residues. CDR3 sequence reads: CASRPLRGYTF. The CDR3 DNA follows: TGTGCCAGCAGACCTCTGAGGGGCTACACCTTC.

This clonotype turned up a few times. The chain is built from TRBV5-6 and TRBJ2-1; D perhaps matches TRBD2 (7 bases). Germline values: CDR1 SGHDT, CDR2 YYEEEE. The length of the CDR3 is 16 residues. The germline V and J ends were trimmed by 1 base and 1 base, with 12 bases remaining between them. This CDR3 reads CASSLRGASSYNEQFF. The CDR3 DNA follows: TGTGCCAGCAGCTTGCGGGGGGCGAGTTCCTACAATGAGCAGTTCTTC.

The chain joins TRBV7-6 to TRBJ2-7; D possibly matches TRBD1 or TRBD2 (5 bases each). Germline V gives CDR1 SGHVS, CDR2 FNYEAQ. The CDR3 is made up of 14 amino acids. V lost 2 bases to trimming and J lost 2 bases, with 10 bases between them. In DNA form, the CDR3 reads TGTGCCAGCAGCTTATATGGGACGGCCTACGAGCAGTACTTC. As protein: CASSLYGTAYEQYF.

The chain has TRBV3-1 and TRBJ1-2, with D tentatively TRBD1 (5 bases). Germline V gene sequence: CDR1 LGHDT, CDR2 YNNKEL (reference sequence). Between the trimmed V and J ends, which lost 7 bases and 6 bases, there was a span of 12 bases. The CDR3 runs to 12 residues. The CDR3: CASKEGTNGYTF. CDR3 nucleotides: TGTGCCAGCAAAGAGGGGACTAATGGCTACACCTTC.

In this sample, this clonotype turned up once. This rearrangement joins TRBV28 to TRBJ2-5; 8 nucleotides agree with TRBD2. This CDR3 is 18 amino acids long. Trimming removed 11 bases from V and 0 bases from J; junction bases left unmatched: 20. Germline V gene data show CDR1 as MDHEN and CDR2 as SYDVKM. CDR3 sequence reads: CARETGGGPYLNQETQYF. The CDR3 coding sequence is TGTGCCCGCGAGACGGGGGGGGGCCCATACTTAAACCAAGAGACCCAGTACTTC.

The CDR3 region is CSAPSQGRGVVTEAFF. The CDR3 DNA sequence: TGCAGTGCTCCCAGTCAGGGAAGGGGTGTGGTCACTGAAGCTTTCTTT. V and J are TRBV20-1 and TRBJ1-1; D perhaps matches TRBD1 (5 bases). The CDR3 runs 16 residues. Germline V gene sequence: CDR1 DFQATT, CDR2 SNEGSKA (reference sequence). V lost 5 bases to trimming and J lost 4 bases, with 23 bases between them.

This clonotype has ten or more counts. The chain uses TRBV7-2 and TRBJ2-3; D may be TRBD1 (6 bases). Per germline, CDR1 SGHTA and CDR2 FQGNSA. The CDR3 covers 15 residues. With 4 bases removed from V and 1 base from J, the gap between germline ends came to 12 bases. In DNA form, the CDR3 reads TGTGCCAGCAGCTGGGGGACACTTGGCACAGATACGCAGTATTTT. This sequence encodes CASSWGTLGTDTQYF.

This clonotype appeared a single time. The V call is TRBV20-1, the J call TRBJ1-2; 9 positions match TRBD1. With V trimmed by 3 bases and J by 8 bases, 7 bases remained unmatched. Per germline, CDR1 DFQATT and CDR2 SNEGSKA (reference sequence). The CDR3 has 13 residues. CDR3 sequence: CSASNRGQGGYTF. Written as DNA, the CDR3 is TGCAGTGCTAGCAACAGGGGGCAGGGAGGCTACACCTTC.

The V call is TRBV9, the J call TRBJ2-5; maybe TRBD1 (6 bases). The closer fit of TRBJ2-7 to the DNA end suggests the J call may be wrong. Germline CDR1 and CDR2: SGDLS and YYNGEE. CDR3 length: 14 residues. The CDR3: CASSVSTGSGEQYF. For the CDR3, the DNA is TGTGCCAGCAGCGTCAGCACAGGGTCCGGCGAGCAGTACTTC.

V usage is TRBV11-2 and J usage is TRBJ2-1, with 9 positions matching TRBD1. This CDR3 contains 16 residues. Germline lookup yields CDR1 SGHAT and CDR2 FQNNGV. V gave up 5 bases and J gave up 3 bases; unmatched junction bases: 8. The CDR3 DNA follows: TGTGCCAGCAGCGTGGACAGGGGTAATTTCTACAATGAGCAGTTCTTC. Encoded protein: CASSVDRGNFYNEQFF.